This TCR beta chain was recorded in a study of blood T cells in healthy people across ages. The germline gives CDR1 SGHRS, CDR2 YFSETQ. This CDR3 is 16 amino acids long. V was pared by 4 bases and J by 5 bases, with 12 bases of the junction left unmatched. Then a second PCR, running about 6 to 12 cycles, was carried out with a sample-barcoded 5' primer and a J-beta primer mix. One entry per CDR3 protein, called by TCRdb with MiXCR from the 5' RACE reads. The sample gives about 580,000 distinct CDR3 sequences, around 48% of which show up once; 20% to 25% is in the top ten. The clonotype comes from a man older than 75 in good health. The chain employs TRBV5-1 and TRBJ2-5; TRBD1 matches 9 bases. Input material: blood. CDR3 sequence (DNA): TGCGCCAGCAGCACGGCTTCGGGGACAGGGACGGAGACCCAGTACTTC. This encodes CASSTASGTGTETQYF.